The rows below give T cell receptor beta chains drawn from one sample of a study of cytomegalovirus exposure and HLA in healthy donors. Here immunoSEQ multiplex PCR was the method, and the copy in TCRdb shows in-frame clones only, minus some. The sample carries about 130,000 clones, approximately 84% recorded once. The sequencing sample was made of PBMCs. Receptors were obtained from a man younger than 45 in good health and CMV-seropositive. CDR3s include the opening cysteine and the closing phenylalanine or tryptophan. The D gene is left open where the match is weak. Only some rows state a clone size, as once, few, many or a class for expanded clones.

clone size: -; J gene: TRBJ2-1; V gene: TRBV7-2; D gene: -; CDR3 DNA: TGTGCCAGCAGCTTAGTAAGGGGGTTTGATGAGCAGTTCTTC; CDR3 protein: CASSLVRGFDEQFF
clone size: few; J gene: TRBJ2-3; V gene: TRBV5-5; D gene: -; CDR3 DNA: TGTGCCAGCAACCTGTGGGGGGACACAGATACGCAGTATTTT; CDR3 protein: CASNLWGDTDTQYF
clone size: few; J gene: TRBJ1-2; V gene: TRBV2; D gene: -; CDR3 DNA: TGTGCCAGCAGCCCGACAGGATCGTCTGGCTACACCTTC; CDR3 protein: CASSPTGSSGYTF
clone size: -; J gene: TRBJ2-7; V gene: TRBV7-2; D gene: -; CDR3 DNA: TGTGCCAGCAGCCCCGCATCAGGCCGATCCGAGCAGTACTTC; CDR3 protein: CASSPASGRSEQYF
clone size: -; J gene: TRBJ2-1; V gene: TRBV5-1; D gene: -; CDR3 DNA: TGCGCCAGCAGCCCGGGGGACAGCACCTACAATGAGCAGTTCTTC; CDR3 protein: CASSPGDSTYNEQFF
clone size: -; J gene: TRBJ1-2; V gene: TRBV5-1; D gene: TRBD1; CDR3 DNA: TGCGCCAGCAGCTTGGCGCCAGGGGGTTCGGACTATGGCTACACCTTC; CDR3 protein: CASSLAPGGSDYGYTF
clone size: -; J gene: TRBJ1-1; V gene: TRBV7-3; D gene: -; CDR3 DNA: TGTGCCAGCAGCTTAGACAGGAACACTGAAGCTTTCTTT; CDR3 protein: CASSLDRNTEAFF
clone size: -; J gene: TRBJ2-3; V gene: TRBV9; D gene: TRBD2; CDR3 DNA: TGTGCCAGCAGCGTAGGTACCCTCATAGCGGGAGGCGGCACAGATACGCAGTATTTT; CDR3 protein: CASSVGTLIAGGGTDTQYF
clone size: once; J gene: TRBJ2-7; V gene: TRBV6-1; D gene: TRBD2; CDR3 DNA: TGTGCCAGCAGTGAAGGGGGACTAGCGAGCTACGAGCAGTACTTC; CDR3 protein: CASSEGGLASYEQYF
clone size: -; J gene: TRBJ2-4; V gene: TRBV7-3; D gene: -; CDR3 DNA: TGTGCCAGCAGCTTAAATCCGGGAGCCAAAAACATTCAGTACTTC; CDR3 protein: CASSLNPGAKNIQYF
clone size: -; J gene: TRBJ1-1; V gene: TRBV7-9; D gene: -; CDR3 DNA: TGTGCCAGCAGCTTAGCCGGGACTGAAGCTTTCTTT; CDR3 protein: CASSLAGTEAFF
clone size: -; J gene: TRBJ2-1; V gene: TRBV5-1; D gene: -; CDR3 DNA: TGCGCCAGCAGCTTATTCGAGAAGAATGAGCAGTTCTTC; CDR3 protein: CASSLFEKNEQFF
clone size: -; J gene: TRBJ2-7; V gene: TRBV29-1; D gene: TRBD1; CDR3 DNA: TGCAGCGTCGGACAGGGGGGGTCCTACGAGCAGTACTTC; CDR3 protein: CSVGQGGSYEQYF
clone size: -; J gene: TRBJ1-2; V gene: TRBV2; D gene: -; CDR3 DNA: TGTGCCAGCAAGGCACAGATTAACTATGGCTACACCTTC; CDR3 protein: CASKAQINYGYTF
clone size: -; J gene: TRBJ1-4; V gene: TRBV7-9; D gene: -; CDR3 DNA: TGTGCCAGCAGCCTAGGGGTAGGCGGATTCGAAAAACTGTTTTTT; CDR3 protein: CASSLGVGGFEKLFF
clone size: few; J gene: TRBJ1-1; V gene: TRBV2; D gene: -; CDR3 DNA: TGTGCCAGCATCCCCAGGGTCATGAACACTGAAGCTTTCTTT; CDR3 protein: CASIPRVMNTEAFF
clone size: -; J gene: TRBJ1-2; V gene: TRBV18; D gene: -; CDR3 DNA: TGTGCCAGCTCACCTTCCTTGACAGGCTATGGCTACACCTTC; CDR3 protein: CASSPSLTGYGYTF